Listed below are T cell receptor beta chains from one sample, sequenced in a study of blood T cell repertoires in COVID-19. Repertoires were generated with immunoSEQ multiplex PCR, while TCRdb's copy carries only in-frame clones and drops some. Of about 120,000 clones listed, approximately 80% are singletons. Sequenced sample: peripheral blood. The receptors stem from a human donor in a cohort sampled during active COVID-19. The CDR3 runs from the conserved cysteine through the conserved F or W. The order of the fields is J gene, V gene, D gene, clone size, CDR3 DNA, CDR3 protein. A D gene is named only where the DNA matches it firmly. Rows may omit the clone size; those that give it use once, few, many or a size class.

>TRBJ2-7|TRBV28|-|-
TGTGCCAGCACCCGCGCCGGGACAAGGAATTACGAGCAGTACTTC
CASTRAGTRNYEQYF
>TRBJ2-7|TRBV2|TRBD2|-
TGTGCCAGCAGCGCTCGGACTAGCGGGGGGGACGAGCAGTACTTC
CASSARTSGGDEQYF
>TRBJ1-2|TRBV6-5|-|few
TGTGCCAGCAGACCCCGGACAGATGGCTACACCTTC
CASRPRTDGYTF
>TRBJ2-1|TRBV30|TRBD1|-
TGTGCCTGGACCCGGGACAGGGGGAGGAATGAGCAGTTCTTC
CAWTRDRGRNEQFF
>TRBJ2-7|TRBV11-2|-|-
TGTGCCAGCAGCTCGACATCGGCCTACGAGCAGTACTTC
CASSSTSAYEQYF
>TRBJ1-1|TRBV5-6|-|-
TGTGCCAGCAGCTTCGGACACCCGAACACTGAAGCTTTCTTT
CASSFGHPNTEAFF
>TRBJ2-7|TRBV30|TRBD2|-
TGTGCCTGGAGTCCACTAGCGGGAGGGCCCTACGAGCAGTACTTC
CAWSPLAGGPYEQYF
>TRBJ2-3|TRBV10-2|-|once
TGCGCCAGCAGTGAAGCGCGAGATACGCAGTATTTT
CASSEARDTQYF
>TRBJ2-1|TRBV28|TRBD2|-
TGTGCCAGCAGTTCCGACCCGACTAGCGGGAGTTACAATGAGCAGTTCTTC
CASSSDPTSGSYNEQFF
>TRBJ2-7|TRBV2|-|few
TGTGCCAGCATCCTTAAAGCAGGCTTTGAGCAGTACTTC
CASILKAGFEQYF
>TRBJ2-7|TRBV3-1/TRBV3-2|TRBD2|few
TGTGCCAGCAGCCAGGAACTAGCGGCCACTGCATCCTACGAGCAGTACTTC
CASSQELAATASYEQYF
>TRBJ2-6|TRBV13|TRBD1|-
TGTGCCAGCAGCGGTACAGGGGGCGCCCCTGGGGCCAACGTCCTGACTTTC
CASSGTGGAPGANVLTF
>TRBJ2-7|TRBV11-3|-|-
TGTGCCAGCAGCTTACCGGCCGGGGAGCAGTACTTC
CASSLPAGEQYF
>TRBJ1-2|TRBV7-9|-|-
TGTGCCAGCAGCTTAGAGAGTTTACAGAACTATGGCTACACCTTC
CASSLESLQNYGYTF
>TRBJ2-3|TRBV5-8|-|-
TGTGCCAGCAGCTTGGGACAGAGCACAGATACGCAGTATTTT
CASSLGQSTDTQYF
>TRBJ2-7|TRBV5-1|TRBD1|-
TGCGCCAGCAGCCCCGGGACAGGGATCTACGAGCAGTACTTC
CASSPGTGIYEQYF
>TRBJ1-1|TRBV5-4|TRBD1|-
TGTGCCAGCAGCCTGGCGGACAGGCCCACAGGAGCTTTCTTT
CASSLADRPTGAFF
>TRBJ2-5|TRBV6-5|-|-
TGTGCCAGCAGTCCACAGGACAGAGAGACCCAGTACTTC
CASSPQDRETQYF
>TRBJ2-5|TRBV30|TRBD1|once
TGTGCCTGGAGCGCAGCAGGGGGTAAAGAGACCCAGTACTTC
CAWSAAGGKETQYF
>TRBJ1-6|TRBV11-1|-|-
TGTGCCAGCAGCCGGACGGGGAATAATTCACCCCTCCACTTT
CASSRTGNNSPLHF
>TRBJ2-7|TRBV4-1|-|many
TGCGCCAGCAGCCAGAGGGGGGAGGGCGCCCTCGAGCAGTACTTC
CASSQRGEGALEQYF
>TRBJ1-6|TRBV6-5|TRBD1|-
TGTGCCAGCACTCCCGAGACAGGGGGGTTACCCCTCCACTTT
CASTPETGGLPLHF
>TRBJ1-4|TRBV7-9|-|-
TGTGCCAGCAGCCTCGGACACCCAACTAATGAAAAACTGTTTTTT
CASSLGHPTNEKLFF
>TRBJ2-5|TRBV3-1/TRBV3-2|-|-
TGTGCCAGCAGCCAATCCGATGGGCCAAGCGAGACCCAGTACTTC
CASSQSDGPSETQYF
>TRBJ2-7|TRBV5-4|-|-
TGTGCCAGCAGCTTGGCGGGGTTAGGAAGCTCCTACGAGCAGTACTTC
CASSLAGLGSSYEQYF
>TRBJ1-4|TRBV3-1/TRBV3-2|TRBD1|-
TGTGCCAGCAGCCAATTCTCCCGGACAGGGGATCTTGCAACTAATGAAAAACTGTTTTTT
CASSQFSRTGDLATNEKLFF
>TRBJ2-5|TRBV7-2|-|-
TGTGCCAGCACCTCACAGGGTTGGGGCCAAGAGACCCAGTACTTC
CASTSQGWGQETQYF
>TRBJ2-6|TRBV6-1|-|-
TGTGCCAGCAGTGAAGAGCTCGGGTCTGGGGCCAACGTCCTGACTTTC
CASSEELGSGANVLTF
>TRBJ2-7|TRBV13|TRBD1|-
TGTGCCAGCAGCGCCCCGACAGGGGATTATTCCTACGAGCAGTACTTC
CASSAPTGDYSYEQYF
>TRBJ2-4|TRBV4-2|TRBD1|-
TGTGCCAGCAGCCCCCGCGTCCCGAGACAGGGCTTGGGGGTCTTAGCCAAAAACATTCAGTACTTC
CASSPRVPRQGLGVLAKNIQYF
>TRBJ1-1|TRBV7-9|TRBD1|once
TGTGCCTGGCAACAGGGGGGGGACACTGAAGCTTTCTTT
CAWQQGGDTEAFF
>TRBJ1-6|TRBV24-1|-|-
TGTGCCACCAGCGGTGACAGGCAGAGAAAAAGCTCACCCCTCCACTTT
CATSGDRQRKSSPLHF
>TRBJ2-7|TRBV5-6|-|-
TGTGCCAGCAGCTTGGGGGGAGGCACCTACGAGCAGTACTTC
CASSLGGGTYEQYF
>TRBJ2-7|TRBV6-5|-|once
TGTGCCAGCAGGTGGGAGAAGGGTCCCTACGAGCAGTACTTC
CASRWEKGPYEQYF
>TRBJ1-1|TRBV7-6|TRBD1|-
TGTGCCAGCAGCCCGGACAGGAGGGTGGGAGCTTTCTTT
CASSPDRRVGAFF
>TRBJ1-3|TRBV16|-|-
TGTGCCAGCAGCCAATGGGAAACAGGGAAAGGAAACACCATATATTTT
CASSQWETGKGNTIYF
>TRBJ2-7|TRBV7-9|TRBD2|-
TGTGCCAGCAGCCCCTCCGGGACTAGCGGGACTTATAGCTCCTACGAGCAGTACTTC
CASSPSGTSGTYSSYEQYF
>TRBJ1-1|TRBV5-1|TRBD1|once
TGCGCCAGCAGCGTACAGGGGGATGAGGGAGCTTTCTTT
CASSVQGDEGAFF
>TRBJ2-5|TRBV5-1|TRBD2|-
TGCGCCAGCAGCTTGGGCGGGAGGGTACAAGAGACCCAGTACTTC
CASSLGGRVQETQYF
>TRBJ1-1|TRBV5-6|-|-
TGTGCCAGCAGCCCCGTCGGAGGGGCAACCGGCACTGAAGCTTTCTTT
CASSPVGGATGTEAFF
>TRBJ1-1|TRBV7-6|-|-
TGTGCCAGCAGCTTAGGGGCAGGGGACCGCACACCTAACACTGAAGCTTTCTTT
CASSLGAGDRTPNTEAFF